The 2 T cell receptor beta chains below were found in one sample sequenced in a study of shared clonotypes between healthy human individuals. This table comes from immunoSEQ multiplex PCR, and its TCRdb copy is limited to in-frame clones, with some not included. The data show roughly 1 million clones, with around 74% seen just once and 1.4% held by the top ten. Material for sequencing was memory CD4+ T cells sorted from blood. Described subset: CD45RA-negative fraction. All receptors come from a man aged 18-30 years in good health.

The genes are TRBV7-2 and TRBJ2-1; D call uncertain. Germline-derived CDR1 and CDR2 are SGHTA and FQGNSA. CDR3 length: 16 residues. V lost 6 bases and J lost 8, with 23 bases in between. The CDR3 DNA sequence: TGTGCCAGCAGTCCAAACCCCGACTTGTTTTCACATGAGCAGTTCTTC. It codes for CASSPNPDLFSHEQFF.

This clone was observed a single time. J is TRBJ2-1 and V is TRBV5-1; D gene ambiguous. V gave up 0 bases and J gave up 10 bases, with 11 bases separating them. The CDR3 extends over 13 amino acids. The germline CDR1 and CDR2 sequences are SGHRS and YFSETQ. CDR3 residues: CASSLGSEWEQFF. DNA for the CDR3: TGCGCCAGCAGCTTGGGGTCGGAATGGGAGCAGTTCTTC.